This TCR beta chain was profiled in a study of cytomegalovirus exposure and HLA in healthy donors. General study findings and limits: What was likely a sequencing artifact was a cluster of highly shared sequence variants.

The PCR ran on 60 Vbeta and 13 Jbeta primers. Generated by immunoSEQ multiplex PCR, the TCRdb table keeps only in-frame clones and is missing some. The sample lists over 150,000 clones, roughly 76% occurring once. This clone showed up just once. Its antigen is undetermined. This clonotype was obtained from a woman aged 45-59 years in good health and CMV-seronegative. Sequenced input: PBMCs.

The CDR3: CAIQATNYGYTF. The CDR3 nucleotides are TGTGCCATCCAAGCCACCAACTATGGCTACACCTTC. The chain has TRBV28 and TRBJ1-2; no reliable D call. The germline V gene has CDR1 MDHEN and CDR2 SYDVKM. V was pared by 10 bases and J by 2 bases, with 11 bases between. CDR3 length: 12 residues.